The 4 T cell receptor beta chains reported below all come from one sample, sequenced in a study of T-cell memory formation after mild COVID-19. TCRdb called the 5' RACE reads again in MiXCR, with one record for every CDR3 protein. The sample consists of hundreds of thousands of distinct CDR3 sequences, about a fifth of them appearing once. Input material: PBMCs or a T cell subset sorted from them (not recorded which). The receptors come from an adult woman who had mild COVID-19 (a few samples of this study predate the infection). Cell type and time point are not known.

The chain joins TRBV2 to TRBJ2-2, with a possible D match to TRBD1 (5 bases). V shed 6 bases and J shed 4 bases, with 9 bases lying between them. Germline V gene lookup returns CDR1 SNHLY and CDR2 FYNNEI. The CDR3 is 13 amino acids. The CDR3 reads CASRKDITGELFF. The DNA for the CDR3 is TGTGCCAGCAGAAAGGACATCACCGGGGAGCTGTTTTTT.

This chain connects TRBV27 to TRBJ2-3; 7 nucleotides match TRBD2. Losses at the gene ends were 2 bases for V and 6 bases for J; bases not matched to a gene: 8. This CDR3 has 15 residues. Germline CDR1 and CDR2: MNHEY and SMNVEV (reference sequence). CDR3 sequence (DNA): TGTGCCAGCAGTTTACTGCCTTTTAGCGGGGATACGCAGTATTTT. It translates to CASSLLPFSGDTQYF.

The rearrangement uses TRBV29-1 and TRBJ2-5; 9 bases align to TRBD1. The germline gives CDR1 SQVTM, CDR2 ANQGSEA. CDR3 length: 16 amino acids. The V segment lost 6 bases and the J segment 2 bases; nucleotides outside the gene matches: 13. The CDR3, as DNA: TGCAGCGTCGACCCGGACAGGGGCGACTATCAAGAGACCCAGTACTTC. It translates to CSVDPDRGDYQETQYF.

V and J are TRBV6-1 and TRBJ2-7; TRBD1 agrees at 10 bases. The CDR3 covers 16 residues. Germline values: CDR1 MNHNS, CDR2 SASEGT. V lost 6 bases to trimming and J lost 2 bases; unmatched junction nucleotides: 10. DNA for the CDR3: TGTGCCAGCAGCTCCTCCCCGGGACAGGGGACCTACGAGCAGTACTTC. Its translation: CASSSSPGQGTYEQYF.